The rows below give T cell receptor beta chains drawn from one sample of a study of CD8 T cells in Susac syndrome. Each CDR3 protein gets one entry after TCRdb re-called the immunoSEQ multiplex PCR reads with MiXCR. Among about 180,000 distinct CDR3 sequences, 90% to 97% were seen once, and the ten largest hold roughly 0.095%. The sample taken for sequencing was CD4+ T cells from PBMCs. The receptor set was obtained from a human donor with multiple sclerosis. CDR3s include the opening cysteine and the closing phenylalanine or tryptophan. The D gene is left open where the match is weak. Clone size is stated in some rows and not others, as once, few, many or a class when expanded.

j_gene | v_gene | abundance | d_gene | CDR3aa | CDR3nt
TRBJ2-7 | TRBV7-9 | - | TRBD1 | CASSPRQTGTGTEQYF | TGTGCCAGCAGCCCCAGACAAACCGGGACAGGGACCGAGCAGTACTTC
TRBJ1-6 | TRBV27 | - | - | CASSLVNEGPLHF | TGTGCCAGCAGTTTGGTTAACGAGGGACCCCTCCACTTT
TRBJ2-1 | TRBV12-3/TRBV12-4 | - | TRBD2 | CASNQGLAGFNEQFF | TGTGCCAGCAACCAAGGACTAGCGGGGTTTAATGAGCAGTTCTTC
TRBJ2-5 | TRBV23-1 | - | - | CASSQARQETQYF | TGCGCCAGCAGTCAAGCCCGTCAAGAGACCCAGTACTTC
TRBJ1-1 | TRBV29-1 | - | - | CSVADREYTEAFF | TGCAGCGTTGCCGATCGAGAGTACACTGAAGCTTTCTTT
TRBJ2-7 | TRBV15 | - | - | CATSRDFQAEQYF | TGTGCCACCAGCAGAGATTTTCAGGCCGAGCAGTACTTC
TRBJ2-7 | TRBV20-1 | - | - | CSARDYSYEQYF | TGCAGTGCTAGGGACTATAGCTACGAGCAGTACTTC
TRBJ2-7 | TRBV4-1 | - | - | CASSQGQAEQYF | TGCGCCAGCAGCCAAGGGCAGGCCGAGCAGTACTTC
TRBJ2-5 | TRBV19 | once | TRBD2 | CASSTWGGGETQYF | TGTGCCAGTAGTACCTGGGGGGGAGGAGAGACCCAGTACTTC
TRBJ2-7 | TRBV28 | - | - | CASSLRRARSYEQYF | TGTGCCAGCAGTTTACGGCGGGCCCGCTCCTACGAGCAGTACTTC
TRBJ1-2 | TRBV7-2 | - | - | CASSLQGAAYGYTF | TGTGCCAGCAGCTTACAAGGGGCAGCATATGGCTACACCTTC
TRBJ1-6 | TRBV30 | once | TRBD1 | CAWKQGEGSPLHF | TGTGCCTGGAAACAGGGGGAAGGATCACCCCTCCACTTT
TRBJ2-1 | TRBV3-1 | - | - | CASSQALGEQFF | TGTGCCAGCAGCCAGGCCCTCGGTGAGCAGTTCTTC
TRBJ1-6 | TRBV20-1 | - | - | CSARDSGRDRDSPLHF | TGCAGTGCTAGAGATAGTGGCAGGGATCGGGATTCACCCCTCCACTTT
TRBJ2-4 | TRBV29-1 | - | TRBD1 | CSVEDRENIQYF | TGCAGCGTGGAAGACAGGGAAAACATTCAGTACTTC
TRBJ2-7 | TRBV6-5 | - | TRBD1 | CASSYSPGQGSYEQYF | TGTGCCAGCAGTTACTCTCCGGGACAGGGCTCCTACGAGCAGTACTTC
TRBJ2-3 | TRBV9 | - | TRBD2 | CASSVALAGGADTQYF | TGTGCCAGCAGCGTAGCTCTAGCGGGCGGCGCAGATACGCAGTATTTT
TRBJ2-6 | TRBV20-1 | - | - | CSAREGSAGANVLTF | TGCAGTGCTAGAGAGGGTTCGGCTGGGGCCAACGTCCTGACTTTC
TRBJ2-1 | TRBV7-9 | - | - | CASSHRPRDSYNEQFF | TGTGCCAGCAGCCATAGACCCCGGGATTCCTACAATGAGCAGTTCTTC
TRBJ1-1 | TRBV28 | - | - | CASSEIADTEAFF | TGTGCCAGCAGTGAAATTGCGGACACTGAAGCTTTCTTT
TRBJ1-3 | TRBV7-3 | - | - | CASSPAGRHSGNTIYF | TGTGCCAGCAGCCCAGCCGGGAGGCACTCTGGAAACACCATATATTTT
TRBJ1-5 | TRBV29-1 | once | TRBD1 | CSVGTVSNQPQHF | TGCAGCGTGGGGACAGTTAGCAATCAGCCCCAGCATTTT
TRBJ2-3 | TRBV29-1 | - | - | CSVARVSDTQYF | TGCAGCGTGGCCAGGGTTTCAGATACGCAGTATTTT
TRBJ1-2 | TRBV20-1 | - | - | CSAKTLPGGYTF | TGCAGTGCCAAGACATTACCGGGTGGCTACACCTTC
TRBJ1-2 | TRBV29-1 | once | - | CSVSTYNYGYTF | TGCAGCGTCTCAACCTATAACTATGGCTACACCTTC